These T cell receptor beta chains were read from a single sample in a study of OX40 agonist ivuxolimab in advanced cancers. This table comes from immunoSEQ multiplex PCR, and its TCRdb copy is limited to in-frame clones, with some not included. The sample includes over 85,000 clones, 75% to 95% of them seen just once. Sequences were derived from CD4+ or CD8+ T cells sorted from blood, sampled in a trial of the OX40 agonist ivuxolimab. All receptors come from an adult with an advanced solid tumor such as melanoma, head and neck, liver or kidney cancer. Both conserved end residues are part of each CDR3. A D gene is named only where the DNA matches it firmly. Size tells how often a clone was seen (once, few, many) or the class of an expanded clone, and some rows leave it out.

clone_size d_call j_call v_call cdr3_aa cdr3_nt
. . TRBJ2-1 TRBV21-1 CASSRGLLPPYNEQFF TGTGCCAGCAGCCGGGGACTTCTCCCTCCCTACAATGAGCAGTTCTTC
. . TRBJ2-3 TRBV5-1 CASSLGMSMNTDTQYF TGCGCCAGCAGCCTGGGGATGTCCATGAACACAGATACGCAGTATTTT
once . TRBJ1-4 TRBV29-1 CSVERVSSPTTNEKLFF TGCAGCGTTGAAAGAGTTAGCAGCCCCACTACTAATGAAAAACTGTTTTTT
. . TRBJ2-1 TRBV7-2 CASSLRGAFTYNEQFF TGTGCCAGCAGCCTCAGGGGAGCGTTTACCTACAATGAGCAGTTCTTC
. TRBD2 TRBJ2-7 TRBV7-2 CASSLIAGGLGEQYF TGTGCCAGCAGCTTAATCGCGGGAGGGCTGGGTGAGCAGTACTTC
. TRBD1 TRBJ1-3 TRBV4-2 CASSPSDRGRNTIYF TGTGCCAGCAGCCCGAGTGACAGGGGGCGAAACACCATATATTTT
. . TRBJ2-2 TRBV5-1 CASSLSYGQDRELFF TGCGCCAGCAGCTTGTCGTACGGGCAGGACCGGGAGCTGTTTTTT
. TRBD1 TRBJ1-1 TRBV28 CASNRGGGTEAFF TGTGCCAGCAACAGGGGAGGCGGCACTGAAGCTTTCTTT
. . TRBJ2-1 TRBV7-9 CASSPIEQPLYNEQFF TGTGCCAGCAGCCCTATTGAGCAACCTTTATACAATGAGCAGTTCTTC
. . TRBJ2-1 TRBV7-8 CASSLLVVAVQFNEQFF TGTGCCAGCAGCTTACTAGTGGTAGCCGTGCAATTCAATGAGCAGTTCTTC
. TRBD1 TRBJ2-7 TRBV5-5 CASSWGQSQYF TGTGCCAGCAGCTGGGGACAGTCCCAGTACTTC
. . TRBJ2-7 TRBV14 CASSQDLGAWGEQYF TGTGCCAGCAGCCAAGATTTGGGGGCATGGGGGGAGCAGTACTTC
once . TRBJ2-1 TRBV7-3 CASSEDGRTRFF TGTGCCAGCAGTGAGGATGGTCGGACAAGGTTCTTC
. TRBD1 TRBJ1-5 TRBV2 CASVKDAGQGFDQPQHF TGTGCCAGCGTTAAAGACGCGGGACAGGGGTTTGACCAGCCCCAGCATTTT
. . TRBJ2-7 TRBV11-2 CASSSAYEQYF TGTGCCAGCAGTTCCGCCTACGAGCAGTACTTC
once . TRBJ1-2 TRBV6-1 CASSEGLAREGYTF TGTGCCAGCAGTGAGGGTCTTGCCAGGGAGGGCTACACCTTC
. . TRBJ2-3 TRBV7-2 CASRGIAMGNYF TGTGCCAGCAGAGGAATAGCGATGGGGAACTATTTT
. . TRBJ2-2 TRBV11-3 CASSPRRGPTGELFF TGTGCCAGCAGCCCCCGGAGGGGACCCACCGGGGAGCTGTTTTTT
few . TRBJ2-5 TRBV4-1 CASSQFTLQETQYF TGCGCCAGCAGCCAGTTTACCCTACAAGAGACCCAGTACTTC
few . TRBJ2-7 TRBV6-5 CASTFLYEQYF TGTGCCAGCACCTTCCTATACGAGCAGTACTTC
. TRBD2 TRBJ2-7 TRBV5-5 CASSPLAGEYEQYF TGTGCCAGCAGCCCACTAGCGGGAGAGTACGAGCAGTACTTC
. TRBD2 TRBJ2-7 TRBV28 CASTQTSGAREQYF TGTGCCAGCACCCAGACTAGCGGGGCTCGTGAGCAGTACTTC
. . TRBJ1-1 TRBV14 CASSQRTAIHPNTEAFF TGTGCCAGCAGCCAACGGACAGCTATCCACCCGAACACTGAAGCTTTCTTT
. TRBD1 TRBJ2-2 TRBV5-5 CASSFSGTGGELFF TGTGCCAGCAGCTTTAGTGGGACAGGCGGGGAGCTGTTTTTT
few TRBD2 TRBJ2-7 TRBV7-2 CASSLSLAGAYEQYF TGTGCCAGCAGCTTAAGTTTAGCGGGAGCCTACGAGCAGTACTTC
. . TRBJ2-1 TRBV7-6 CASSLGAGNEQFF TGTGCCAGCAGCTTAGGAGCTGGCAATGAGCAGTTCTTC
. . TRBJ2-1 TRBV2 CASSQGVAEQFF TGTGCCAGCTCCCAGGGAGTCGCTGAGCAGTTCTTC
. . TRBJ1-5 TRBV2 CASSEGTDSNQPQHF TGTGCCAGCAGTGAAGGGACAGATAGCAATCAGCCCCAGCATTTT
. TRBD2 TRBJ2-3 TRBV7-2 CASSPRTSGRSTDTQYF TGTGCCAGCAGCCCCCGGACTAGCGGGAGGTCCACAGATACGCAGTATTTT
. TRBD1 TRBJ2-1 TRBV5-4 CASSSGGTGGYNEQFF TGTGCCAGCAGCTCCGGCGGGACAGGGGGATACAATGAGCAGTTCTTC
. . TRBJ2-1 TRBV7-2 CASSLGGGSEQFF TGTGCCAGCAGCTTAGGAGGGGGGAGTGAGCAGTTCTTC
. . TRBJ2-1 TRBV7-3 CASSLSRDEQFF TGTGCCAGCAGTCTAAGTCGGGATGAGCAGTTCTTC
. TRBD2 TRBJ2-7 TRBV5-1 CASSVGPGGDYEQYF TGCGCCAGCAGCGTTGGGCCCGGGGGGGACTACGAGCAGTACTTC
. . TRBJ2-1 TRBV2 CASSVVNEQFF TGTGCCAGCAGTGTCGTAAATGAGCAGTTCTTC
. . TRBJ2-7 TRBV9 CASSVRAGSEQYF TGTGCCAGCAGCGTAAGGGCAGGGAGCGAGCAGTACTTC
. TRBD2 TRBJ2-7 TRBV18 CASSELSWTSGRNEQYF TGTGCCAGCTCAGAACTGTCCTGGACTAGCGGGAGGAACGAGCAGTACTTC
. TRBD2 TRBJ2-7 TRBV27 CASGAGGAYEQYF TGTGCCAGCGGCGCCGGGGGGGCCTACGAGCAGTACTTC
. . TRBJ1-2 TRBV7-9 CASSRWETENYGYTF TGTGCCAGCAGCCGTTGGGAAACAGAGAACTATGGCTACACCTTC
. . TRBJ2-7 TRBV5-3 CARSPAGYGAVHEQYF TGTGCCAGAAGCCCCGCAGGGTACGGGGCGGTCCACGAGCAGTACTTC
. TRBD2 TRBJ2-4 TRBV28 CASSFPNFGEGQYF TGTGCCAGCAGTTTCCCCAATTTCGGGGAGGGTCAGTACTTC
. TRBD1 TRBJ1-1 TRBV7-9 CASSFEQGGTEAFF TGTGCCAGCAGCTTTGAACAGGGGGGGACTGAAGCTTTCTTT
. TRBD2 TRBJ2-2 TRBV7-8 CASRRGSTSAASNTGELFF TGTGCCAGCAGGCGGGGGTCCACTAGTGCGGCGTCGAACACCGGGGAGCTGTTTTTT
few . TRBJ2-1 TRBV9 CASSPDGYSYNEQFF TGTGCCAGCAGCCCTGATGGGTACTCCTACAATGAGCAGTTCTTC
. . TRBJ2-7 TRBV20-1 CSADSNYEQYF TGCAGTGCTGATTCTAACTACGAGCAGTACTTC
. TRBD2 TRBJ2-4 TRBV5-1 CASSPPGTSGKNIQYF TGCGCCAGCAGCCCCCCCGGGACTAGCGGAAAAAACATTCAGTACTTC
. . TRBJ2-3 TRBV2 CASSVVGFQYF TGTGCCAGCAGTGTCGTAGGTTTTCAGTATTTT
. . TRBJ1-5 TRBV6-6 CASSYLPTGASQPQHF TGTGCCAGCAGTTACCTTCCAACCGGGGCCAGCCAGCCCCAGCATTTT
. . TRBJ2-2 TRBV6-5 CASRGDTARTGELFF TGTGCCAGCAGGGGAGACACGGCGAGGACCGGGGAGCTGTTTTTT
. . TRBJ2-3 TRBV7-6 CASSPGGLGTDTQYF TGTGCCAGCAGTCCCGGGGGTTTGGGCACAGATACGCAGTATTTT
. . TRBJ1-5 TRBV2 CASGVNQPQHF TGTGCCAGCGGAGTGAATCAGCCCCAGCATTTT
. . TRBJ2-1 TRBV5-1 CASSLGGVSYNEQFF TGCGCCAGCAGCTTGGGGGGTGTCTCCTACAATGAGCAGTTCTTC
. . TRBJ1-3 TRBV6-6 CASSPSGNTIYF TGTGCCAGCAGCCCCTCTGGAAACACCATATATTTT
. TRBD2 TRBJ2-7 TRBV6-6 CASRTGTRTYEQYF TGTGCCAGCAGAACCGGGACTAGAACCTACGAGCAGTACTTC
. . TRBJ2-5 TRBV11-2 CASNKGYGEETQYF TGTGCCAGCAACAAAGGTTATGGGGAAGAGACCCAGTACTTC
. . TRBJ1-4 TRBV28 CASSYTTNEKLFF TGTGCCAGCAGTTATACAACTAATGAAAAACTGTTTTTT
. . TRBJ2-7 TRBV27 CASYPGGLASVEQYF TGTGCCAGCTATCCAGGTGGGCTAGCGTCGGTCGAGCAGTACTTC
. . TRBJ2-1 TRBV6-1 CASRGAYGDEQFF TGTGCCAGCAGAGGGGCGTATGGGGATGAGCAGTTCTTC
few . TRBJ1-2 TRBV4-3 CASSQVPRREYTF TGCGCCAGCAGCCAAGTCCCCCGGCGGGAATACACCTTC
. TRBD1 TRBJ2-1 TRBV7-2 CASSPRTGTVLYYNEQFF TGTGCCAGCAGCCCACGGACAGGGACGGTCCTCTATTACAATGAGCAGTTCTTC